The T cell receptor beta chain described here comes from a study of T-cell reconstitution after alpha-beta-depleted transplantation in children. CDR3 length equals 14 residues. Trimming cost V 2 bases and J 5 bases; bases outside gene matches: 8. From germline, CDR1 is DFQATT and CDR2 SNEGSKA (reference sequence). Preparation of the TCRbeta library used unique molecular identifiers. TCRdb re-derived calls from the PCR reads in MiXCR, one entry per CDR3 protein. The table includes nearly 400,000 distinct CDR3 sequences, roughly 22% detected once. This TCR was recovered from a human donor who donated a stem cell graft to a child with acute myeloid leukemia. Source: PBMCs from the stem cell graft donor, taken from the stem cell graft. The rearrangement uses TRBV20-1 and TRBJ2-7, with 8 nucleotides matching TRBD1. The chain's CDR3 is CSARKLQGDHEQYF. In DNA, the CDR3 is TGCAGTGCTAGAAAATTACAGGGGGACCACGAGCAGTACTTC.